The sequence of this TCR beta chain was determined in a study of cytomegalovirus exposure and HLA in healthy donors. General study points: Some V segments, TRBV6-2 and TRBV6-3 among them, were indistinguishable and were therefore excluded.

PCR primers comprised 60 Vbeta and 13 Jbeta primers. Clones were sequenced by immunoSEQ multiplex PCR, and TCRdb holds only the in-frame ones, with some missing. In the table there are 150,000 to 200,000 clones, roughly 85% of which are singletons. This CDR3 spans 15 amino acids. The V gene's germline CDR1 is LGHNA and CDR2 YNFKEQ. Deletions cut 0 bases from V and 0 bases from J, with 7 bases between. Concerning this clone: Its antigen is undetermined.

The TCR was taken from a woman aged 50 to 60 in good health and CMV-seronegative. The chain joins TRBV4-2 to TRBJ2-3; D is undetermined. What was sequenced was PBMCs. The CDR3 region is CASSQEAGSTDTQYF. CDR3 in DNA: TGTGCCAGCAGCCAAGAGGCAGGAAGCACAGATACGCAGTATTTT.